These 3 T cell receptor beta chains share one sample of origin, sequenced in a study of blood T cell repertoires in COVID-19. Only in-frame clones appear in the TCRdb table, and some are missing; sequencing was by immunoSEQ multiplex PCR. The sample yields over 50,000 clones, roughly 81% seen once. The source material was peripheral blood. The receptors shown here come from a man of 80 years or more with acute or convalescent COVID-19.

The chain couples TRBV3-1 (or the pseudogene TRBV3-2) to TRBJ2-6; D uncertain. Germline V lookup: CDR1 LGHDT, CDR2 YNNKEL (reference sequence). Trimming removed 6 bases at V and 0 bases at J, with 6 bases between. This CDR3 contains 14 residues. The CDR3 is CASRFYSGANVLTF. CDR3 sequence (DNA): TGTGCCAGCAGGTTTTACTCTGGGGCCAACGTCCTGACTTTC.

The chain has TRBV30 and TRBJ1-5, with D possibly matching TRBD1 (5 bases). CDR1 is GTSNPN and CDR2 is SVGIG in the germline V gene (reference sequence). The CDR3 sequence is 13 residues long. V shed 5 bases and J shed 0 bases, with 8 bases lying between them. The CDR3 DNA reads as TGTGCCTGGGACAGAAATAGCAATCAGCCCCAGCATTTT. It is translated as CAWDRNSNQPQHF.

This sequence joins TRBV12-3 or TRBV12-4 and TRBJ1-1, with TRBD1 identical over 7 bases. This CDR3 has 13 residues. The V segment lost 6 bases and the J segment 5 bases; nucleotides outside the gene matches: 6. CDR3 coding DNA: TGTGCCAGCAGCTACAGGGGACGAACTGAAGCTTTCTTT. This gives the protein CASSYRGRTEAFF.